These 2 T cell receptor beta chains share one sample of origin, sequenced in a study of CD8 T cells in ankylosing spondylitis. General study results and limits: It appeared that ankylosing spondylitis blood was characterized by a TCR beta motif of several highly homologous variants.

TCRdb re-called the 5' RACE reads with MiXCR, one entry per CDR3 protein. The repertoire holds about 460,000 distinct CDR3 sequences, with approximately 5.3% as singletons. What these receptors recognize is not known. The sample consisted of blood, either unsorted or a sorted T cell fraction (not recorded which). The receptors were gathered from a male donor with ankylosing spondylitis.

This clonotype was detected many times. The gene calls are TRBV5-1 and TRBJ2-1; no firm D call. CDR3 size: 14 residues. The V end lost 2 bases, the J end lost 5 bases, and 11 bases lay between the germline ends. Germline V gene data show CDR1 as SGHRS and CDR2 as YFSETQ. The CDR3 sequence: CASSFLTRNNEQFF. The CDR3 nucleotides read TGCGCCAGCAGCTTTTTAACCCGCAACAATGAGCAGTTCTTC.

This clonotype was seen at least ten times. The chain combines TRBV9 with TRBJ2-3; D gene ambiguous. The CDR3 loop spans 13 amino acids. V lost 0 bases to trimming and J lost 2 bases, with 4 bases between them. Germline values: CDR1 SGDLS, CDR2 YYNGEE. DNA for the CDR3: TGTGCCAGCAGCGTAGCTCCCACAGATACGCAGTATTTT. The encoded protein is CASSVAPTDTQYF.